Shown below are 30 T cell receptor beta chains from a single sample sequenced in a study of CD8 T cells in Susac syndrome. RNA totalling about 0.5 to 1 ug underwent reverse transcription with random hexamers. In TCRdb, the immunoSEQ multiplex PCR reads were re-called with MiXCR into one record per CDR3 protein. Of some 450,000 distinct CDR3 sequences listed, approximately 89% are singletons. Sequencing used CD8+ T cells from PBMCs. The receptors shown here come from a human donor with multiple sclerosis.

The chain links TRBV27 to TRBJ1-2, with D possibly being TRBD1 (5 bases). In germline, CDR1 is MNHEY, CDR2 SMNVEV (reference sequence). The V end was cut by 6 bases, the J end by 8 bases, with 13 bases between. The CDR3 has 12 amino acids. CDR3 in DNA: TGTGCCAGCAGCAGATCAGGGAGGGGCTACACCTTC. It is translated as CASSRSGRGYTF.

This clonotype was picked up a small number of times. The chain carries TRBV6-1 and TRBJ1-1; D is undetermined. Deletions cut 2 bases from V and 1 base from J, with 11 bases between. The CDR3 consists of 15 residues. Germline-derived CDR1 and CDR2 are MNHNS and SASEGT. In nucleotides, the CDR3 is TGTGCCAGCAGTGAATGGGCAAACTCGAACACTGAAGCTTTCTTT. Amino acid sequence: CASSEWANSNTEAFF.

The chain links TRBV4-1 to TRBJ1-2, with TRBD1 matching over 9 bases. This CDR3 spans 16 amino acids. V shed 1 base and J 8 bases; nucleotides not matched to a gene: 11. Germline V CDR1 and CDR2: MGHRA, YSYEKL. In DNA, the CDR3 is TGCGCCAGCAGCCAAGTTACAGAGGACAGGGGAAACGGCTACACCTTC. This sequence encodes CASSQVTEDRGNGYTF.

The chain links TRBV27 to TRBJ1-1; TRBD1 might be the D (6 bases). The CDR3 length is 15 residues. Germline V gives CDR1 MNHEY, CDR2 SMNVEV (reference sequence). With 5 bases removed from V and 3 bases from J, the gap between germline ends came to 16 bases. The CDR3 loop is CASSGGTNSDTEAFF. In DNA form, the CDR3 reads TGTGCCAGCAGTGGAGGGACAAACTCTGACACTGAAGCTTTCTTT.

This clonotype showed up just a few times. The gene calls are TRBV27 and TRBJ1-2; D is perhaps TRBD1 (6 bases). Trimming left V 5 bases short and J 6 bases short, with 16 bases between. Germline CDR1 MNHEY, CDR2 SMNVEV (reference sequence). This CDR3 region has 14 residues. CDR3 DNA: TGTGCCAGCAGTAAATCAACAGGGCGCGATGGCTACACCTTC. Its translation: CASSKSTGRDGYTF.

In its sample, this clonotype was seen once. CDR3 amino acids: CASSYVSSGTSYNEQFF. CDR3 sequence (DNA): TGTGCCAGCAGTTACGTAAGTTCCGGGACGTCCTACAATGAGCAGTTCTTC. The chain has TRBV6-5 and TRBJ2-1; D may correspond to TRBD1 or TRBD2 (5 bases each). V was clipped by 2 bases and J by 1 base, with 15 bases between them. The CDR3 totals 17 residues. Germline lookup yields CDR1 MNHEY and CDR2 SVGAGI.

The table lists this clonotype with a count of one. V usage is TRBV20-1 and J usage is TRBJ2-4; 8 bases align to TRBD2. Germline V lookup: CDR1 DFQATT, CDR2 SNEGSKA (reference sequence). The J segment lost 5 bases and the V segment lost 6 bases, leaving 9 bases of the junction unmatched. The CDR3 runs to 14 residues. CDR3: CSARLASGENIQYF. In nucleotides, the CDR3 is TGCAGTGCGCGACTAGCGAGTGGGGAAAACATTCAGTACTTC.

The chain couples TRBV7-9 to TRBJ2-5; the match to TRBD2 covers 11 bases. The V and J ends lost 4 bases and 1 base, in that order; junction bases with no gene match: 2. Germline-derived CDR1 and CDR2 are SEHNR and FQNEAQ (reference sequence). This CDR3 spans 15 amino acids. CDR3 sequence: CASSWTSGSQETQYF. In DNA form, the CDR3 reads TGTGCCAGCAGCTGGACTAGCGGGTCCCAAGAGACCCAGTACTTC.

The CDR3 loop reads CSVEGGPINLAEYQETQYF. As DNA, the CDR3 is TGCAGCGTTGAAGGTGGACCCATTAATCTGGCCGAGTACCAAGAGACCCAGTACTTC. This chain links TRBV29-1 with TRBJ2-5; unclear D gene. V was cut by 1 base and J by 0 bases, with 24 bases left in between. The CDR3 spans 19 residues. Germline assignment: CDR1 SQVTM and CDR2 ANQGSEA.

The V gene is TRBV7-2, the J gene TRBJ2-3, with D perhaps TRBD2 (6 bases). CDR3 length equals 13 residues. Germline V CDR1 and CDR2: SGHTA, FQGNSA. V was pared by 2 bases and J by 6 bases, with 9 bases between. CDR3 residues: CASSLITSDTQYF. The CDR3 DNA reads TGTGCCAGCAGCTTAATTACTAGCGATACGCAGTATTTT.

The chain combines TRBV2 with TRBJ2-1, with D perhaps TRBD1 or TRBD2 (6 bases each). CDR1 and CDR2 from the germline V gene are SNHLY and FYNNEI. The CDR3 is 14 amino acids. Deletions cut 1 base from V and 6 bases from J, with 10 bases between. CDR3 sequence (DNA): TGTGCCAGCAGTGAAGGAGGGGGAGGCAATGAGCAGTTCTTC. Its protein is CASSEGGGGNEQFF.

The V call is TRBV4-1, the J call TRBJ2-4; TRBD2 matches at 16 bases. This CDR3 comprises 18 residues. Germline lookup yields CDR1 MGHRA and CDR2 YSYEKL. V shed 4 bases and J 2 bases; nucleotides not matched to a gene: 5. Written as DNA, the CDR3 is TGCGCCAGCAGCCCGGGACTAGCGGGAGGGCCAACCAAAAACATTCAGTACTTC. It translates to CASSPGLAGGPTKNIQYF.

The CDR3 sequence: CAWSAGSTDTQYF. The CDR3 nucleotides are TGTGCCTGGAGTGCCGGTAGCACAGATACGCAGTATTTT. This chain connects TRBV30 to TRBJ2-3; no clear D gene. This CDR3 comprises 13 residues. Germline assignment: CDR1 GTSNPN and CDR2 SVGIG (reference sequence). V lost 1 base and J lost 0, with 5 bases in between.

The rearrangement uses TRBV27 and TRBJ1-3, with D possibly TRBD1 on 5 matching bases. The CDR3 runs 14 residues. Germline V gene data show CDR1 as MNHEY and CDR2 as SMNVEV (reference sequence). Trimming shortened V by 6 bases and J by 4 bases, and 13 bases separated the two germline ends. In nucleotides, the CDR3 is TGTGCCAGCAGCCTAATAGGGGCCGGAAACACCATATATTTT. Translating it yields CASSLIGAGNTIYF.

This chain joins TRBV4-1 and TRBJ1-1; 10 bases are shared with TRBD1. CDR3 length: 17 amino acids. V lost 1 base and J lost 0; bases outside the gene matches: 5. CDR1 is MGHRA, CDR2 YSYEKL, per germline. The CDR3 nucleotides read TGCGCCAGCAGCCAAGTTGGGACAGGGGATTTGAACACTGAAGCTTTCTTT. It specifies CASSQVGTGDLNTEAFF.

This clonotype has a handful of counts. This chain links TRBV6-2 or TRBV6-3 with TRBJ2-3, with TRBD2 identical over 13 bases. Germline V CDR1 and CDR2: MNHEY, SVGEGT. The CDR3 covers 13 residues. The V gene end was trimmed by 8 bases and the J gene end by 6 bases; junction bases not matched to a gene: 2. CDR3 region: CASLTSGRDTQYF. CDR3 sequence (DNA): TGTGCCAGCCTGACTAGCGGGAGGGATACGCAGTATTTT.

In this sample, this clonotype turned up once. The chain links TRBV27 to TRBJ2-2, with D unclear. In germline, CDR1 is MNHEY, CDR2 SMNVEV (reference sequence). V gave up 9 bases and J gave up 9 bases, with 26 bases separating them. The CDR3 is 16 amino acids. The CDR3 DNA reads as TGTGCCAGTTGCTACGGCCCCCAACCGGGTCGTTGGGAGCTGTTTTTT. Protein sequence: CASCYGPQPGRWELFF.

The V and J genes are TRBV6-1 and TRBJ2-1; 11 nucleotides align to TRBD2. The germline V gene has CDR1 MNHNS and CDR2 SASEGT. CDR3 length: 16 residues. Trimming cost V 6 bases and J 3 bases; bases outside gene matches: 7. The CDR3 sequence is CASRLGTSGLYNEQFF. In DNA, the CDR3 is TGTGCCAGCAGGCTAGGGACTAGCGGACTCTACAATGAGCAGTTCTTC.

CDR3 loop: CASSESRGRPRGTETQYF. DNA for the CDR3: TGCGCCAGCAGTGAGTCCAGGGGTCGACCACGCGGTACTGAGACCCAGTACTTC. The chain has TRBV10-2 and TRBJ2-5, with D possibly TRBD1 on 6 matching bases. The CDR3 has 18 amino acids. Per germline, CDR1 WSHSY and CDR2 SAAADI. V lost 0 bases and J 5 bases, leaving 22 bases between the germline ends.

The chain is built from TRBV27 and TRBJ1-1; TRBD1 might be the D (5 bases). Trimming removed 7 bases at V and 3 bases at J, with 12 bases between. The germline V gene encodes CDR1 MNHEY and CDR2 SMNVEV (reference sequence). This CDR3 region has 13 residues. This CDR3 reads CASTGLGDTEAFF. Written as DNA, the CDR3 is TGTGCCAGCACGGGCTTGGGGGACACTGAAGCTTTCTTT.

The V call is TRBV18, the J call TRBJ2-5; D gene unclear. CDR1 and CDR2 (germline): KGHSH, LQKENI. The CDR3 sequence is 14 residues long. The V gene lost 3 bases and the J gene lost 3 bases, with 11 bases spanning the gap. CDR3: CASSPLVKEETQYF. CDR3 DNA sequence: TGTGCCAGCTCACCTCTAGTCAAAGAAGAGACCCAGTACTTC.

CDR3 in amino acids: CSARDKSGAYEQYF. DNA of the CDR3: TGCAGTGCTAGAGATAAGAGCGGTGCCTACGAGCAGTACTTC. The chain uses TRBV20-1 and TRBJ2-7; a weak D match, TRBD2 (5 bases). The CDR3 has 14 amino acids. Trimming removed 0 bases from V and 2 bases from J, with 11 bases in between. CDR1 is DFQATT, CDR2 SNEGSKA, per germline (reference sequence).

V and J are TRBV20-1 and TRBJ1-2, with 9 positions matching TRBD1. The V gene's germline CDR1 is DFQATT and CDR2 SNEGSKA (reference sequence). J gave up 3 bases and V 6 bases, and 5 bases lay outside the gene matches. CDR3 length: 13 residues. In DNA, the CDR3 is TGCAGTGCAGAGGGACAGGGTGACTATGGCTACACCTTC. Protein: CSAEGQGDYGYTF.

To note about this clonotype: One end of the junction varies from germline; a read error may be responsible. The chain carries TRBV7-6 and TRBJ2-2; D may match TRBD1 or TRBD2 (5 bases each). This CDR3 spans 15 amino acids. The germline CDR1 and CDR2 sequences are SGHVS and FNYEAQ. The CDR3 region is CASSLEDSDTGELFF. CDR3 sequence (DNA): TGTGCCAGCAGCTTAGAAGACTCGGACACCGGGGAGTTGTTTTTT.

The chain recombines TRBV2 with TRBJ1-2; no reliable D call. This CDR3 spans 13 amino acids. Germline V CDR1 and CDR2: SNHLY, FYNNEI. V gave up 0 bases and J gave up 6 bases, with 8 bases separating them. The CDR3 spells CASSEAGEDGYTF. For the CDR3, the DNA is TGTGCCAGCAGTGAAGCGGGAGAAGATGGCTACACCTTC.

The V call is TRBV20-1, the J call TRBJ1-5; a possible D gene is TRBD1 (5 bases). The CDR3 is made up of 16 amino acids. V gave up 1 base and J gave up 2 bases, with 15 bases separating them. Germline values: CDR1 DFQATT, CDR2 SNEGSKA (reference sequence). The CDR3 region is CSARVVGRAGNQPQHF. Here the CDR3 DNA reads TGCAGTGCTAGAGTGGTTGGCAGGGCTGGCAATCAGCCCCAGCATTTT.

The chain recombines TRBV7-6 with TRBJ1-1; D unclear. The germline V and J ends were trimmed by 2 bases and 5 bases, with 9 bases remaining between them. CDR3 size: 13 residues. CDR1 and CDR2 (germline): SGHVS, FNYEAQ. The CDR3 DNA reads as TGTGCCAGCAGCTTATCATACTTGACTGAAGCTTTCTTT. Its protein is CASSLSYLTEAFF.

The chain joins TRBV28 to TRBJ2-6, with D unclear. Per the germline V gene, CDR1 is MDHEN and CDR2 is SYDVKM. V was clipped by 4 bases and J by 5 bases, with 12 bases between them. CDR3 length equals 15 residues. Here the CDR3 DNA reads TGTGCCAGCAGTTCCAGTATCTTCAGGGCCAACGTCCTGACTTTC. This gives the protein CASSSSIFRANVLTF.

The chain uses TRBV20-1 and TRBJ1-1, with D hard to call. The CDR3 sequence is 15 residues long. V lost 1 base to trimming and J lost 5 bases, with 17 bases between them. CDR1 is DFQATT, CDR2 SNEGSKA, per germline (reference sequence). For the CDR3, the DNA is TGCAGTGCTAGAGTATACGACGGGTTAGCGACTGAAGCTTTCTTT. This codes for CSARVYDGLATEAFF.

The chain couples TRBV12-3 or TRBV12-4 to TRBJ2-3; 7 nucleotides line up with TRBD2. The CDR3 is made up of 15 amino acids. V was clipped by 3 bases and J by 2 bases; unmatched bases: 5. The CDR3 region has the DNA TGTGCCAGCAGTTTGTTGCGGGAGAACACAGATACGCAGTATTTT. Amino acid sequence: CASSLLRENTDTQYF.